These T cell receptor beta chains were read from a single sample in a study of blood T cell repertoires in COVID-19. TCRdb's table, derived via immunoSEQ multiplex PCR, lists solely in-frame clones and lacks some. Of approximately 180,000 clones in the sample, around 85% were seen once. Material for sequencing was peripheral blood. The receptors stem from a woman older than 75 with acute or convalescent COVID-19. The CDR3 runs from the conserved cysteine through the conserved F or W. A D gene is named only where the DNA matches it firmly.

d_gene | v_gene | CDR3aa
TRBD1 | TRBV7-2 | CASSLPPGTGANYGYTF
TRBD1 | TRBV30 | CAWRDRPYGYTF
. | TRBV27 | CASSLSTLGRYTF
. | TRBV6-2/TRBV6-3 | CASSSGLVDVINVLTF
. | TRBV19 | CASSPDRLDTQYF
. | TRBV18 | CASSRLKETQYF
. | TRBV4-3 | CASSQARSGYTF
TRBD2 | TRBV6-1 | CASSERRGISYEQYF
. | TRBV10-3 | CAISVEGAEAFF
TRBD2 | TRBV19 | CASSIRLGLAGVETQYF
. | TRBV19 | CASSMQEGNQPQHF
. | TRBV24-1 | CATSDYGETQYF
. | TRBV5-7 | CASSLIWAHDQPQHF
. | TRBV19 | CASRKTRSYEQYF
. | TRBV6-6 | CASSYSYNYGYTF
. | TRBV7-7 | CASSLARGAGELFF
. | TRBV5-1 | CASSLASTGLNTEAFF